Included here is one T cell receptor beta chain sequence, with context. Its specificity is unknown. This CDR3 has 12 amino acids. Per the germline V gene, CDR1 is SEHNR and CDR2 is FQNEAQ (reference sequence). The libraries of TRB cDNA were constructed through 5' RACE using UMI labels. TCRdb re-called the 5' RACE reads; one entry per CDR3 protein, DNA not given. The sample has 140,000 to 150,000 distinct CDR3 sequences. This record belongs to a study of CXCR3-negative and CXCR3-positive naive CD8 T cells. Study-wide results and limits: TRB CDR3s were more hydrophobic in CXCR3-positive than in CXCR3-negative naive cells. Partial loss of CXCR3 expression followed cryopreservation; most assays used fresh PBMCs.

This chain connects TRBV7-9 to TRBJ1-2. This TCR was sampled from a human donor in good health. Some clones in this sample may be carry-over from other donors' samples. The source material was naive CXCR3+ CD8+ T cells from blood. Subset specified: CD45RO-CCR7+CD27+CD95- naive CD8+ T cells expressing CXCR3 (TNR3+). The CDR3 protein is CASSLGSGGYTF. Looking up the rest from reference TRBV7-9 and TRBJ1-2 gives the full variable domain: DTGVSQNPRHKITKRGQNVTFRCDPISEHNRLYWYRQTLGQGPEFLTYFQNEAQLEKSRLLSDRFSAERPKGSFSTLEIQRTEQGDSAMYLCASSLGSGGYTFGSGTRLTVV.